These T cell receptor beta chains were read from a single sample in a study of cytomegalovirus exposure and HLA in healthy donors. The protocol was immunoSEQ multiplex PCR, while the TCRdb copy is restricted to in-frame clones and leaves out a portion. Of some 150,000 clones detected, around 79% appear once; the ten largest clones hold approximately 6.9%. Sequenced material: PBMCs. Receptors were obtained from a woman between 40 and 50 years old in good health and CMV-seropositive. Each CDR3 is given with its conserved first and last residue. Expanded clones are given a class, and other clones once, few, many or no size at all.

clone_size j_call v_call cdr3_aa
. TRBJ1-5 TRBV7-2 CASSPQRGLGQPQHF
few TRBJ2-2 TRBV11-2 CASSYLRANTGELFF
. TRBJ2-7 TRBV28 CASSVLAGVYEQYF
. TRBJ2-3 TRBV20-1 CSAARGDTQYF
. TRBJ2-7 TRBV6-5 CASSYEAKQYF
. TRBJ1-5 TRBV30 CAWSGSSNQPQHF
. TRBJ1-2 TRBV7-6 CASSLAPGRVYTF
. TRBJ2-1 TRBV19 CASSIQGLAGGYEQFF
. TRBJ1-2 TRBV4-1 CASSQPLQGARGYTF
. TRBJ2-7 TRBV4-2 CASSQASSYEQYF
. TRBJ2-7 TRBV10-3 CAITGHLAYEQYF
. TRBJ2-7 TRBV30 CAWSSPGGSYEQYF
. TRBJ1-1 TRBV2 CASSVQGFEAFF
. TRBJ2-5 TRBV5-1 CASSLNGGGSETQYF
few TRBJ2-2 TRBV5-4 CASSLGSGGASTGELFF
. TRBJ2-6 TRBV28 CASSLLSASGANVLTF
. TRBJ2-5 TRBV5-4 CASSSGVMAGGIQETQYF
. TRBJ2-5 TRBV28 CASTAGRGETQYF
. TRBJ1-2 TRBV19 CASSPGQGGEGYTF
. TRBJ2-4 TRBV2 CASTTQGLAKNIQYF
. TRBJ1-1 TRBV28 CASRLPGTVRTEAFF
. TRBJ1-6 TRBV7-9 CASSFTSSGGGMFSPLHF
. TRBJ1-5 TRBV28 CASSPGTGRQPQHF
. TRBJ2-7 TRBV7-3 CASSLEGGPYEQYF
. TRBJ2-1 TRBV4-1 CASSQDSSRGLFNEQFF
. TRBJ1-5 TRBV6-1 CASSELRGNQPQHF
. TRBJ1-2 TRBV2 CASSEGAWGGYTF
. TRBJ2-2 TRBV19 CASTSGGNTGELFF
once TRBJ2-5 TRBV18 CASSPPTGPETQYF
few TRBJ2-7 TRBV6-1 CASSGQGTYEQYF
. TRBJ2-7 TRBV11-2 CASSSPFKFLGPVYEQYF
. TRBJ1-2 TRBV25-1 CASSPRDREFSGYTF
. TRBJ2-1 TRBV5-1 CASSLVAASGGNDNEQFF
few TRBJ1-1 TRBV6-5 CASSYNRNTEAFF
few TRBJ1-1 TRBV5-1 CASSLSGQWDTEAFF
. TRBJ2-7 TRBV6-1 CASSEWQGAYEQYF
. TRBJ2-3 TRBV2 CASSSGTGSSTDTQYF
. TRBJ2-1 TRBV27 CARPRQSDNEQFF
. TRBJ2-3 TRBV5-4 CASSRSAGGTDTQYF
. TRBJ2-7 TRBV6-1 CASSPWGIVYEQYF
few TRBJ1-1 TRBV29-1 CSANPGQVTEAFF
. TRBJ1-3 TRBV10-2 CASSEGDRGSGNTIYF
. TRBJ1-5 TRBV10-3 CAIRGAENQPQHF